The rows below give T cell receptor beta chains drawn from one sample of a study of regulatory T cells in long-lasting Graves disease. From the multiplex PCR reads, TCRdb called clonotypes with MiXCR, one entry per CDR3 protein. The sample carries some 490,000 distinct CDR3 sequences, around 12% recorded once. A further study also used this sample, focusing on T cells in Graves' hyperthyroidism and ophthalmopathy.

The source was peripheral blood mononuclear cells (PBMCs), collected at new diagnosis, from a patient treated with antithyroid drugs. Receptors were obtained from a woman aged 25-40 years with Graves disease. Each CDR3 is given with its conserved first and last residue. A D gene is named only where the DNA matches it firmly. For some rows the clone size is stated as once, few or many, or as a class when expanded; others skip it.

few	TRBJ2-2	TRBV20-1	15	.	CSARNRFTNTGELFF	TGCAGTGCCCGGAACAGGTTTACGAACACCGGGGAGCTGTTTTTT
.	TRBJ2-7	TRBV5-1	13	.	CASSLETYYEQYF	TGCGCCAGCAGCTTGGAGACTTACTACGAGCAGTACTTC
many	TRBJ1-1	TRBV29-1	15	TRBD1	CSVRSPGQRNTEAFF	TGCAGCGTCCGCTCACCGGGACAGAGGAACACTGAAGCTTTCTTT
many	TRBJ1-6	TRBV3-1	12	.	CASRRNNSPLHF	TGTGCCAGCAGGCGAAATAATTCACCCCTCCACTTT
many	TRBJ2-1	TRBV15	14	TRBD2	CATRLAGGGDEQFF	TGTGCCACCAGGCTAGCGGGAGGCGGGGATGAGCAGTTCTTC
many	TRBJ1-2	TRBV2	15	TRBD1	CASSAPGQGIGGYTF	TGTGCCAGCAGTGCGCCGGGACAGGGTATAGGTGGCTACACCTTC
many	TRBJ2-7	TRBV12-3/TRBV12-4	14	.	CASSGQGGYYEQYF	TGTGCCAGCAGCGGCCAAGGGGGTTACTACGAGCAGTACTTC
many	TRBJ2-7	TRBV7-8	13	.	CASSRAVRSEQYF	TGTGCCAGCAGCCGAGCTGTACGATCCGAGCAGTACTTC
many	TRBJ2-2	TRBV9	17	TRBD2	CASGLGLADANTGELFF	TGTGCCAGCGGCTTGGGACTAGCGGACGCGAACACCGGGGAGCTGTTTTTT
.	TRBJ1-5	TRBV3-1	14	.	CASSLGTFDQPQHF	TGTGCCAGCAGCCTCGGGACATTCGATCAGCCCCAGCATTTT
.	TRBJ1-5	TRBV6-5	14	.	CASSYSGLHQPQHF	TGTGCCAGCAGTTACTCGGGGTTGCATCAGCCCCAGCATTTT
many	TRBJ2-7	TRBV12-3/TRBV12-4	13	TRBD1	CASSTRQGREQYF	TGTGCCAGCAGTACGCGACAGGGTAGGGAGCAGTACTTC
many	TRBJ2-1	TRBV7-9	16	TRBD2	CASSPTRLAGAREQFF	TGTGCCAGCAGCCCTACCCGACTAGCGGGAGCAAGAGAGCAGTTCTTC
few	TRBJ1-2	TRBV20-1	13	.	CSGPSRGDYGYTF	TGCAGTGGGCCCTCCAGGGGTGACTATGGCTACACCTTC
many	TRBJ1-1	TRBV2	13	.	CASSPRGRTEAFF	TGTGCCAGTTCACCCAGGGGTCGTACTGAAGCTTTCTTT
.	TRBJ2-2	TRBV18	15	.	CASSPLGQNTGELFF	TGTGCCAGCTCACCACTCGGACAGAACACCGGGGAGCTGTTTTTT
.	TRBJ2-7	TRBV6-5	15	.	CASSYGAGSWYEQYF	TGTGCCAGCAGTTACGGGGCGGGATCATGGTACGAGCAGTACTTC
many	TRBJ2-7	TRBV4-2	17	TRBD2	CASSQVGAGGLEDEQYF	TGTGCCAGCAGCCAAGTGGGGGCGGGAGGGTTGGAGGACGAGCAGTACTTC
.	TRBJ1-4	TRBV7-8	15	.	CASSSQTAYNEKLFF	TGTGCCAGCAGCTCCCAGACAGCCTATAATGAAAAACTGTTTTTT
few	TRBJ1-2	TRBV19	13	.	CASSITGGYGYTF	TGTGCCAGTAGTATAACCGGAGGCTATGGCTACACCTTC